Presented here are 27 T cell receptor beta chains from one specimen sequenced in a study of cytomegalovirus exposure and HLA in healthy donors. PCR employed 60 Vbeta and 13 Jbeta primers. Sequenced by immunoSEQ multiplex PCR; TCRdb stores in-frame clones only, minus some. The sample has about 93,000 clones; 78% are singletons. The sequencing input was PBMCs. These receptors originate from a woman aged 40 to 50 in good health and CMV-seronegative.

This chain's CDR3 is CASSLASGQSSYGYTF. CDR3 in DNA: TGCGCCAGCAGCTTGGCTTCGGGACAGTCCTCATATGGCTACACCTTC. This chain connects TRBV5-1 to TRBJ1-2, with 7 bases aligning to TRBD1. This CDR3 spans 16 amino acids. CDR1 is SGHRS and CDR2 is YFSETQ in the germline V gene. V shed 0 bases, J shed 5 bases, and the junction held 10 bases outside the gene matches.

This chain joins TRBV7-2 and TRBJ1-1; D is ambiguous. Germline assignment: CDR1 SGHTA and CDR2 FQGNSA. Trimming took off 3 bases at V and 5 bases at J, with 16 bases between the two ends. This CDR3 spans 15 amino acids. This chain's CDR3 is CASSFEGRSLTEAFF. The CDR3 bases are TGTGCCAGCAGCTTTGAGGGCCGATCACTTACTGAAGCTTTCTTT.

The gene calls are TRBV30 and TRBJ1-5; D uncertain. Trimming pared 1 base from V and 0 bases from J, leaving 4 bases between. Germline lookup yields CDR1 GTSNPN and CDR2 SVGIG (reference sequence). The CDR3 totals 13 residues. The CDR3 sequence is CAWSGYSNQPQHF. The CDR3 coding sequence is TGTGCCTGGAGTGGTTATAGCAATCAGCCCCAGCATTTT.

The V and J genes are TRBV30 and TRBJ2-7, with TRBD1 matching over 8 bases. V shed 3 bases and J 1 base; nucleotides not matched to a gene: 2. Germline values: CDR1 GTSNPN, CDR2 SVGIG (reference sequence). The CDR3 has 13 residues. The CDR3 DNA follows: TGTGCCTGGAGCACAGGGGGTTCCTACGAGCAGTACTTC. This encodes CAWSTGGSYEQYF.

V and J are TRBV11-2 and TRBJ2-7; D is unresolved. There are 11 residues in the CDR3. From germline, CDR1 is SGHAT and CDR2 FQNNGV. V dropped 2 bases and J dropped 5 bases, with 4 bases sitting between them. Here the CDR3 reads CASSLYHEQYF. In nucleotides, the CDR3 is TGTGCCAGCAGCTTATATCACGAGCAGTACTTC. The full variable domain, its missing parts supplied by reference TRBV11-2 and TRBJ2-7, is EAGVAQSPRYKIIEKRQSVAFWCNPISGHATLYWYQQILGQGPKLLIQFQNNGVVDDSQLPKDRFSAERLKGVDSTLKIQPAKLEDSAVYLCASSLYHEQYFGPGTRLTVT.

The V and J genes are TRBV4-2 and TRBJ2-7, with 10 bases that match TRBD2. The CDR3 extends over 19 amino acids. V lost 0 bases to trimming and J lost 2 bases; unmatched junction nucleotides: 13. In germline, CDR1 is LGHNA, CDR2 YNFKEQ. The CDR3 loop reads CASSQEASGRASLAYEQYF. CDR3 nucleotides: TGTGCCAGCAGCCAAGAGGCTAGCGGGAGAGCCTCCCTGGCCTACGAGCAGTACTTC.

This chain connects TRBV19 to TRBJ2-3, with TRBD1 matching over 10 bases. Germline V lookup: CDR1 LNHDA, CDR2 SQIVND (reference sequence). The CDR3 has 15 amino acids. V trimming: 9 bases; J trimming: 1 base; junction bases outside the gene matches: 7. DNA of the CDR3: TGTGCCAGCAGCTTTGGGACAGGGGGCACAGATACGCAGTATTTT. Amino acid sequence: CASSFGTGGTDTQYF.

This rearrangement joins TRBV4-1 to TRBJ2-1, with TRBD2 matching 9 bases. Germline lookup yields CDR1 MGHRA and CDR2 YSYEKL. The CDR3 runs 16 residues. Unmatched junction bases numbered 10, after V lost 6 bases and J lost 4 bases. The CDR3 DNA is TGCGCCAGCAGTCAAAACCCAGCGGGAGGTTACAATGAGCAGTTCTTC. It codes for CASSQNPAGGYNEQFF.

The chain carries TRBV18 and TRBJ2-7, with 10 nucleotides matching TRBD1. The V and J ends lost 4 bases and 5 bases, in that order; junction bases with no gene match: 2. This CDR3 region has 13 residues. Per the germline V gene, CDR1 is KGHSH and CDR2 is LQKENI. In DNA, the CDR3 is TGTGCCAGCTCACTGGACAGGGGGGACGAGCAGTACTTC. Translated, it gives CASSLDRGDEQYF.

V is TRBV15 and J is TRBJ1-2; D not resolved. V was clipped by 4 bases and J by 1 base, with 16 bases between them. The length of the CDR3 is 16 residues. Looked up from germline, CDR1 is LNHNV and CDR2 is YYDKDF (reference sequence). CDR3 bases: TGTGCCACCAGCACACCCTCGACACTGAGTAACTATGGCTACACCTTC. This sequence encodes CATSTPSTLSNYGYTF.

This chain connects TRBV30 to TRBJ1-5; no clear D gene. The CDR3 runs to 13 residues. CDR1 is GTSNPN and CDR2 is SVGIG in the germline V gene (reference sequence). V gave up 0 bases and J gave up 8 bases, with 11 bases separating them. CDR3 DNA sequence: TGTGCCTGGAGTGTACGGCCTAGAGAGCCCCAGCATTTT. The encoded protein is CAWSVRPREPQHF. Together with reference TRBV30 and TRBJ1-5, the CDR3 gives the full variable domain: SQTIHQWPATLVQPVGSPLSLECTVEGTSNPNLYWYRQAAGRGLQLLFYSVGIGQISSEVPQNLSASRPQDRQFILSSKKLLLSDSGFYLCAWSVRPREPQHFGDGTRLSIL.

The chain links TRBV4-1 to TRBJ2-1, with TRBD2 matching over 8 bases. The CDR3 has 16 amino acids. CDR1 is MGHRA and CDR2 is YSYEKL in the germline V gene. J lost 2 bases, V lost 6 bases, and 9 bases had no gene match. The CDR3 reads CASSPLAGSAYNEQFF. The CDR3, as DNA: TGCGCCAGCAGTCCCCTAGCGGGTTCCGCCTACAATGAGCAGTTCTTC.

The chain combines TRBV28 with TRBJ2-6; 9 positions match TRBD1. CDR1 and CDR2 (germline): MDHEN, SYDVKM. The CDR3 consists of 19 residues. Losses at the gene ends were 3 bases for V and 0 bases for J; bases not matched to a gene: 9. Here the CDR3 DNA reads TGTGCCAGCAGTTTCGCGTTGACAGGGGGGGGCTCTGGGGCCAACGTCCTGACTTTC. Protein product: CASSFALTGGGSGANVLTF.

The V and J genes are TRBV7-9 and TRBJ1-5; no clear D gene. Trimming removed 1 base at V and 13 bases at J, with 11 bases between. Germline lookup yields CDR1 SEHNR and CDR2 FQNEAQ (reference sequence). This CDR3 region has 12 residues. CDR3 sequence reads: CASSLEFNEQHF. Written as DNA, the CDR3 is TGTGCCAGCAGCTTAGAGTTTAACGAGCAGCATTTT.

V usage is TRBV10-1 and J usage is TRBJ2-1; perhaps TRBD2 as D (6 bases). This CDR3 region has 15 residues. Trimming left V 4 bases short and J 0 bases short, with 10 bases between. Germline V gene sequence: CDR1 WNHNN, CDR2 SYGVQD (reference sequence). For the CDR3, the DNA is TGCGCCAGCAGTGCCGGGAGTCTCTCCTACAATGAGCAGTTCTTC. Translation gives CASSAGSLSYNEQFF.

V and J are TRBV5-5 and TRBJ2-7; D is perhaps TRBD1 (6 bases). Germline values: CDR1 SGHKS, CDR2 YYEKEE (reference sequence). Trimming took 4 bases from V and 11 from J, leaving 16 bases between them. The CDR3 extends over 12 amino acids. The CDR3 bases are TGTGCCAGCAGCGAGGGACACCTCTTGGAGTACTTC. Encoded protein: CASSEGHLLEYF.

The rearrangement uses TRBV10-2 and TRBJ2-7; 7 positions agree with TRBD1. V gave up 4 bases and J gave up 2 bases; unmatched junction bases: 17. The CDR3 sequence is 18 residues long. Germline loops: CDR1 WSHSY, CDR2 SAAADI. CDR3 DNA sequence: TGCGCCAGCAGTGTTAGTAAGGACAGGTCACCTTTTACCTACGAGCAGTACTTC. This encodes CASSVSKDRSPFTYEQYF.

This clone was counted only a few times. This sequence joins TRBV5-1 and TRBJ2-7; D gene uncertain. The CDR3 consists of 16 residues. The germline V and J ends were trimmed by 0 bases and 2 bases, with 15 bases remaining between them. Germline assignment: CDR1 SGHRS and CDR2 YFSETQ. The CDR3 reads CASSLEPGPTAYEQYF. DNA of the CDR3: TGCGCCAGCAGCTTGGAGCCCGGTCCAACCGCCTACGAGCAGTACTTC.

V usage is TRBV4-2 and J usage is TRBJ1-1; the match to TRBD1 covers 8 bases. The ends lost 4 bases at V and 3 bases at J; junction bases unmatched: 4. The CDR3 is 14 amino acids. Germline CDR1 and CDR2: LGHNA and YNFKEQ. The CDR3 protein is CASSPLTGDTEAFF. The CDR3 nucleotides are TGTGCCAGCAGCCCTTTGACAGGGGACACTGAAGCTTTCTTT.

The rearrangement uses TRBV5-5 and TRBJ1-5; TRBD1 might be the D (6 bases). This CDR3 has 13 residues. Germline V gene sequence: CDR1 SGHKS, CDR2 YYEKEE (reference sequence). V lost 4 bases and J lost 6, with 11 bases in between. As DNA, the CDR3 is TGTGCCAGCAGCCCACCAGGGGTTCAGCCCCAGCATTTT. Its protein product is CASSPPGVQPQHF.

V gene TRBV5-6 combines with J gene TRBJ2-5; 13 bases fit TRBD2. V trimming: 4 bases; J trimming: 5 bases; junction bases outside the gene matches: 8. The CDR3 is 16 residues long. Per the germline V gene, CDR1 is SGHDT and CDR2 is YYEEEE. In DNA, the CDR3 is TGTGCCAGCAGCACTGGACTAGCGGGAGTAGGGGAGACCCAGTACTTC. Amino acid sequence: CASSTGLAGVGETQYF.

The genes are TRBV19 and TRBJ1-1; D may be TRBD1 (5 bases). Trimming shortened V by 7 bases and J by 5 bases, and 14 bases separated the two germline ends. Germline CDR1 LNHDA, CDR2 SQIVND (reference sequence). The CDR3 covers 13 residues. In DNA, the CDR3 is TGTGCCAGTATCCCCGGACACAGGACTGAAGCTTTCTTT. Its translation is CASIPGHRTEAFF. The entire variable domain, with the rest obtained from reference TRBV19 and TRBJ1-1, is as follows: DGGITQSPKYLFRKEGQNVTLSCEQNLNHDAMYWYRQDPGQGLRLIYYSQIVNDFQKGDIAEGYSVSREKKESFPLTVTSAQKNPTAFYLCASIPGHRTEAFFGQGTRLTVV.

This chain uses TRBV19 with TRBJ2-6, with TRBD1 matching over 8 bases. CDR1 is LNHDA and CDR2 is SQIVND in the germline V gene (reference sequence). V was pared by 3 bases and J by 1 base, with 11 bases of the junction left unmatched. The CDR3 contains 19 residues. The CDR3 loop reads CASSIFGQGTRSGANVLTF. For the CDR3, the DNA is TGTGCCAGTAGTATTTTCGGACAGGGAACTCGATCTGGGGCCAACGTCCTGACTTTC.

The V call is TRBV15, the J call TRBJ1-5; D is perhaps TRBD1 (5 bases). The length of the CDR3 is 16 residues. V shed 0 bases and J shed 2 bases, with 11 bases lying between them. The germline V gene has CDR1 LNHNV and CDR2 YYDKDF (reference sequence). The CDR3 here is CATSRDKGAGNQPQHF. The CDR3 nucleotides are TGTGCCACCAGCAGAGATAAAGGGGCCGGCAATCAGCCCCAGCATTTT. Supplemented by reference TRBV15 and TRBJ1-5, the full variable domain reads DAMVIQNPRYQVTQFGKPVTLSCSQTLNHNVMYWYQQKSSQAPKLLFHYYDKDFNNEADTPDNFQSRRPNTSFCFLDIRSPGLGDTAMYLCATSRDKGAGNQPQHFGDGTRLSIL.

The chain joins TRBV9 to TRBJ1-5, with 7 bases that match TRBD1. With 0 bases clipped from V and 5 bases from J, the junction kept 5 bases outside the gene matches. Germline assignment: CDR1 SGDLS and CDR2 YYNGEE. This CDR3 has 15 residues. CDR3 region: CASSVGQGVDQPQHF. The CDR3 coding sequence is TGTGCCAGCAGCGTAGGACAGGGAGTTGATCAGCCCCAGCATTTT.

This clone showed up just a few times. The chain is built from TRBV11-2 and TRBJ1-4; tentatively, D is TRBD1 (6 bases). The CDR3 length is 15 residues. CDR1 and CDR2 (germline): SGHAT, FQNNGV. The V end lost 2 bases, the J end lost 3 bases, and 10 bases lay between the germline ends. CDR3 residues: CASSLLGGANEKLFF. CDR3 in DNA: TGTGCCAGCAGCTTATTAGGGGGAGCTAATGAAAAACTGTTTTTT.

The V gene is TRBV5-6, the J gene TRBJ2-1, with 7 positions matching TRBD1. Per the germline V gene, CDR1 is SGHDT and CDR2 is YYEEEE. Unmatched junction bases numbered 10, after V lost 4 bases and J lost 3 bases. This CDR3 region has 16 residues. In DNA form, the CDR3 reads TGTGCCAGCAGCAATAAATACAGGGGCCTCTACAATGAGCAGTTCTTC. Translating gives CASSNKYRGLYNEQFF. Full variable domain (remainder filled in from reference TRBV5-6 and TRBJ2-1): DAGVTQSPTHLIKTRGQQVTLRCSPKSGHDTVSWYQQALGQGPQFIFQYYEEEERQRGNFPDRFSGHQFPNYSSELNVNALLLGDSALYLCASSNKYRGLYNEQFFGPGTRLTVL.